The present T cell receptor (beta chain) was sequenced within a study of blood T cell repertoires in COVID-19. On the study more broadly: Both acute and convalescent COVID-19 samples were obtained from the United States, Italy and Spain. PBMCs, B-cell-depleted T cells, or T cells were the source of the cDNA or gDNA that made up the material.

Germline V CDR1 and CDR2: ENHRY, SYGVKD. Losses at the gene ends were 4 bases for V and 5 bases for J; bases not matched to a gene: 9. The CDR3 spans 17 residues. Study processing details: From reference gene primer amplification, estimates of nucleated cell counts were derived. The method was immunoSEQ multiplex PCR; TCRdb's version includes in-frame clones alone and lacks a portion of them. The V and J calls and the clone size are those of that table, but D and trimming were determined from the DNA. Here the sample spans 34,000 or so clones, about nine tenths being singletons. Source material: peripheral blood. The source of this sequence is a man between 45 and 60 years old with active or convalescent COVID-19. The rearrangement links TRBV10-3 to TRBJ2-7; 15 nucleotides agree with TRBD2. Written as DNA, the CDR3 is TGTGCCATCAGTGTGGGACTAGCGGGAGGTTGGGGAGACGAGCAGTACTTC. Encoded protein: CAISVGLAGGWGDEQYF.